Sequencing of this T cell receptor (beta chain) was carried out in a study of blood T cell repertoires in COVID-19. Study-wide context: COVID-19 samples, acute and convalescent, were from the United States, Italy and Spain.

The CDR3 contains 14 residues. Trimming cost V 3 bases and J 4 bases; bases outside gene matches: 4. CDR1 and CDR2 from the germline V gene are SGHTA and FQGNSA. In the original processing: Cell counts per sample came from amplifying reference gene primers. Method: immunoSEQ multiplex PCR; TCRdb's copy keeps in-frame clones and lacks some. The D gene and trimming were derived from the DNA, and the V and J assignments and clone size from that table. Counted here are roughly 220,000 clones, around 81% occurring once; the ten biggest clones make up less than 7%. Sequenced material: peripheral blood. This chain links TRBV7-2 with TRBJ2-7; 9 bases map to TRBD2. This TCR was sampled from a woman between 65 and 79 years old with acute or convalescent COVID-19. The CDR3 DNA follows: TGTGCCAGCAGCTTGGCGGGAGGGAGATACGAGCAGTACTTC. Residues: CASSLAGGRYEQYF.